This T cell receptor beta chain was observed in a study of blood T cell repertoires in COVID-19. Study-wide context: Sites across the United States, Italy and Spain contributed samples from acute and convalescent COVID-19. PBMCs, B-cell-depleted T cells, or T cells were the source of the cDNA or gDNA that made up the material.

CDR1 is LNHDA and CDR2 is SQIVND in the germline V gene (reference sequence). V gave up 5 bases and J gave up 1 base, with 11 bases separating them. The CDR3 length is 14 residues. Original methodology: Amplification of reference gene primers was used by the study to estimate nucleated cell counts. TCRdb's copy holds only in-frame clones and misses some; the assay was immunoSEQ multiplex PCR. V, J and clone size reflect that table, while D and trimming were determined from the DNA. The table shows hundreds of thousands of clones, with 80% to 90% occurring only once. This clone was seen only once. The source material was peripheral blood. The chain links TRBV19 to TRBJ1-1, with D tentatively TRBD1 (6 bases). This clonotype was sampled from a man aged 40-49 years with acute or convalescent COVID-19. The CDR3 sequence is CASSAGQTNTEAFF. The CDR3 coding sequence is TGTGCCAGTAGTGCAGGACAGACGAACACTGAAGCTTTCTTT.